This T cell receptor beta chain was recorded in a study of identical twins. Study-wide points: A partial confounding effect on zero-insertion analyses could come from invariant MAIT and iNKT cells.

CDR3 size: 16 residues. Trimming took 0 bases from V and 4 from J; bases not matched to a gene: 7. CDR1 is SGHRS, CDR2 YFSETQ, per germline. cDNA molecules carried unique molecular identifiers, and template switching added a universal primer site. TCRdb redid the calling of the 5' RACE reads with MiXCR, one entry per CDR3 protein. The sample carries under 450,000 distinct CDR3 sequences, less than 20% recorded once. This clonotype was observed a few times. What it recognizes is unknown. This TCR was sampled from a man aged 45-65 years in good health. Sequencing was carried out using naive T cells sorted from blood. The V and J genes are TRBV5-1 and TRBJ2-5, with 9 bases lining up with TRBD1. The CDR3 reads CASSLDDGTGLETQYF. The CDR3 DNA is TGCGCCAGCAGCTTGGATGATGGGACAGGGTTAGAGACCCAGTACTTC.